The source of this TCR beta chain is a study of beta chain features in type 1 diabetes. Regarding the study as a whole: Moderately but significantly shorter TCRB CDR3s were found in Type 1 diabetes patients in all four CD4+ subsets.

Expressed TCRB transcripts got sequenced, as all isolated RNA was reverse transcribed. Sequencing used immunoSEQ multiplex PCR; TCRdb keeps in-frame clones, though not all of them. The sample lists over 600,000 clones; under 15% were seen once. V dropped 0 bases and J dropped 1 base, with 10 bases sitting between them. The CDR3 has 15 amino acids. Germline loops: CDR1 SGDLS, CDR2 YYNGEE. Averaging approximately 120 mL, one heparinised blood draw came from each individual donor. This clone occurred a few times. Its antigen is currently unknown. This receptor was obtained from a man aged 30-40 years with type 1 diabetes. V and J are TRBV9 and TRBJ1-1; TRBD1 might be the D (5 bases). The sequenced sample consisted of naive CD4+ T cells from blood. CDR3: CASSVEGTGNTEAFF. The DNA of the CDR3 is TGTGCCAGCAGCGTAGAAGGGACGGGGAACACTGAAGCTTTCTTT.